This TCR beta chain was identified during a study of T cells after posttransplantation cyclophosphamide. General study findings and limits: Skin or GI-infiltrating T cells shared few TRB sequences with blood. Donor-recipient repertoire similarity was low at 1-2 months, rising over year one.

There are many counts of this clone. Its target is unknown. J lost 0 bases, V lost 4 bases, and 16 bases had no gene match. The CDR3 spans 20 residues. Germline V gives CDR1 SGHNT, CDR2 YYREEE (reference sequence). The method was immunoSEQ multiplex PCR; TCRdb's version includes in-frame clones alone and lacks a portion of them. The sample holds 42,000 or so clones, and no clone turns up only once. Material: PBMCs. This chain uses TRBV5-4 with TRBJ2-7; TRBD2 matches at 13 bases. The receptor's source is a woman aged 50 to 65 in good health and a related stem cell transplant donor. CDR3 DNA: TGTGCCAGCAGCCACCGACGGGGACTAGCGGGGTCACCCGACTCCTACGAGCAGTACTTC. Its translation is CASSHRRGLAGSPDSYEQYF.